This T cell receptor beta chain stems from a study of CD8 T cells in Susac syndrome. With random hexamers, about 0.45 to 1 ug RNA was reverse transcribed. The amplification used immunoSEQ multiplex PCR on TCR beta CDR3; it spanned 54 Vbeta and 13 Jbeta. One entry per CDR3 protein, called by TCRdb with MiXCR from the immunoSEQ multiplex PCR reads. Found here are some 150,000 distinct CDR3 sequences, 95% to 96% of them singletons; the top ten hold 0.14% to 0.15%. Trimming stripped 6 bases from V and 6 bases from J, with 18 bases between. The CDR3 sequence is 15 residues long. Germline V gene data show CDR1 as MNHEY and CDR2 as SMNVEV (reference sequence). TEMRA cells were FACS-enriched, unlike CD8+ and CD4+ T cells, which were negatively isolated.

The chain recombines TRBV27 with TRBJ1-5; weak D call: TRBD1 (5 bases). Sequenced input: CD8+ T cells from PBMCs. The sequence was obtained from a human donor with multiple sclerosis. CDR3 in DNA: TGTGCCAGCAGCGTTGGGGGGGAACCCCGTCAGCCCCAGCATTTT. It codes for CASSVGGEPRQPQHF.